This TCR beta chain was profiled in a study of shared clonotypes between healthy human individuals. Extraction of genomic DNA in unsorted samples used roughly 93 million PBMCs. Replicate PCRs for unsorted PBMC used roughly 320 ng DNA (around 30,000 T cell genomes). Produced via immunoSEQ multiplex PCR; TCRdb's table is partial and in-frame only. In the table there are approximately 500,000 clones, 79% of which are singletons. CDR1 is SGHTA, CDR2 FQGNSA, per germline. The length of the CDR3 is 13 residues. V was trimmed by 5 bases and J by 0 bases, leaving 6 bases between them. The TCR sequence derives from a woman between 40 and 55 years old in good health. Some clones in this sample may be carry-over from other donors' samples. The sample was PBMCs. The chain has TRBV7-2 and TRBJ2-3; D not resolved. DNA of the CDR3: TGTGCCAGCAGCGCGGACAGCACAGATACGCAGTATTTT. It translates to CASSADSTDTQYF.